The 27 T cell receptor beta chains below come from one sample, sequenced in a study of cytomegalovirus exposure and HLA in healthy donors. Measured with immunoSEQ multiplex PCR; TCRdb has only the in-frame clones, and not every one. This table has 55,000 to 75,000 clones, over 80% appearing once. The sequenced sample was PBMCs. Receptors were obtained from a man between 18 and 29 years old in good health and CMV-seronegative.

The chain carries TRBV25-1 and TRBJ2-1, with no clear D. V was pared by 2 bases and J by 9 bases, with 8 bases between. Germline V gene data show CDR1 as MGHDK and CDR2 as SYGVNS. The length of the CDR3 is 12 residues. The CDR3 DNA reads TGTGCCAGCAGTGAACGCCCAGGTGAGCAGTTCTTC. Amino acids: CASSERPGEQFF.

The rearrangement uses TRBV7-9 and TRBJ2-5; 7 positions match TRBD1. V was clipped by 7 bases and J by 2 bases; unmatched bases: 4. The CDR3 sequence is 13 residues long. The germline V gene has CDR1 SEHNR and CDR2 FQNEAQ (reference sequence). CDR3 loop: CASIGTAQETQYF. The DNA for the CDR3 is TGTGCCAGCATCGGGACAGCACAAGAGACCCAGTACTTC.

V and J are TRBV11-2 and TRBJ1-2; 8 positions agree with TRBD1. From germline, CDR1 is SGHAT and CDR2 FQNNGV. Losses at the gene ends were 1 base for V and 3 bases for J; bases not matched to a gene: 1. This CDR3 region has 14 residues. In nucleotides, the CDR3 is TGTGCCAGCAGCTTAGTACAGGGGGACTATGGCTACACCTTC. Protein product: CASSLVQGDYGYTF.

The CDR3 sequence: CASSHAANTGELFF. DNA of the CDR3: TGTGCCAGCAGCCACGCGGCGAACACCGGGGAGCTGTTTTTT. The rearrangement uses TRBV5-5 and TRBJ2-2; no definite D call. The V gene's germline CDR1 is SGHKS and CDR2 YYEKEE (reference sequence). The CDR3 consists of 14 residues. Trimming removed 4 bases at V and 0 bases at J, with 7 bases between.

V is TRBV6-5 and J is TRBJ2-3, with 7 bases that match TRBD2. The germline gives CDR1 MNHEY, CDR2 SVGAGI. Germline trimming cut 6 bases from V and 5 bases from J; bases unmatched to any gene: 8. This CDR3 contains 14 residues. CDR3 amino acids: CASRGSGRRDTQYF. The CDR3 region has the DNA TGTGCCAGCAGGGGTAGCGGGCGAAGAGATACGCAGTATTTT.

This clone turned up a few times. This chain joins TRBV2 and TRBJ1-5; D call uncertain. Trimming left V 3 bases short and J 3 bases short, with 12 bases between. The CDR3 loop spans 15 amino acids. Germline CDR1 is SNHLY and CDR2 is FYNNEI. CDR3 amino acids: CASSDYPAINQPQHF. CDR3 sequence (DNA): TGTGCCAGCAGTGACTATCCCGCAATCAATCAGCCCCAGCATTTT.

By share, this clone ranks as medium-sized. The V call is TRBV6-4, the J call TRBJ2-2; TRBD2 aligns across 10 bases. Trimming at V came to 3 bases and at J to 6 bases, leaving 1 base not matched to a gene. Germline lookup yields CDR1 MRHNA and CDR2 SNTAGT. The CDR3 has 14 residues. The CDR3 region has the DNA TGTGCCAGCAGTGAGGGGACTAGCGCCGGGGAGCTGTTTTTT. This codes for CASSEGTSAGELFF.

The gene calls are TRBV5-5 and TRBJ2-7; TRBD1 agrees at 10 bases. The CDR3 loop spans 15 amino acids. In germline, CDR1 is SGHKS, CDR2 YYEKEE (reference sequence). V trimming: 4 bases; J trimming: 3 bases; junction bases outside the gene matches: 7. The CDR3 bases are TGTGCCAGCAGCCGCTACCGGGACAGGGGCTACGAGCAGTACTTC. This encodes CASSRYRDRGYEQYF.

This clone was seen only a few times. J is TRBJ2-2 and V is TRBV7-2; D possibly corresponds to TRBD2 (5 bases). The germline V gene encodes CDR1 SGHTA and CDR2 FQGNSA. CDR3 length: 14 residues. V lost 3 bases, J lost 2 bases, and 7 bases lay in between. CDR3 sequence reads: CASSFSANTGELFF. DNA for the CDR3: TGTGCCAGCAGCTTTAGCGCAAACACCGGGGAGCTGTTTTTT.

The V call is TRBV27, the J call TRBJ2-5, with 7 positions matching TRBD2. The CDR3 loop spans 15 amino acids. V shed 0 bases, J shed 3 bases, and the junction held 4 bases outside the gene matches. The germline V gene encodes CDR1 MNHEY and CDR2 SMNVEV (reference sequence). CDR3 DNA sequence: TGTGCCAGCAGTTTATCCGCGGGGGATGAAGAGACCCAGTACTTC. This gives the protein CASSLSAGDEETQYF.

J is TRBJ2-4 and V is TRBV6-4; 10 nucleotides line up with TRBD1. After removal of 8 bases from V and 8 bases from J, the junction contained 6 bases not matched to a gene. The CDR3 is made up of 13 amino acids. CDR1 and CDR2 (germline): MRHNA, SNTAGT. DNA of the CDR3: TGTGCCAGCCGGGACAGGGGAGGGCACATTCAGTACTTC. It is translated as CASRDRGGHIQYF.

The chain has TRBV28 and TRBJ2-3, with 8 nucleotides matching TRBD2. CDR1 and CDR2 (germline): MDHEN, SYDVKM. The CDR3 spans 16 residues. Trimming removed 5 bases from V and 4 bases from J; junction bases left unmatched: 11. In nucleotides, the CDR3 is TGTGCCAGCAGTCCCCGGGGCGGGGGGTCGTCAGATACGCAGTATTTT. It yields the protein CASSPRGGGSSDTQYF.

The V gene is TRBV7-3, the J gene TRBJ2-7; 9 bases fit TRBD1. Trimming took 4 bases from V and 5 from J; bases not matched to a gene: 9. The CDR3 length is 15 residues. The germline V gene encodes CDR1 SGHTA and CDR2 FQGTGA. The CDR3 reads CASSSPGQGRHEQYF. For the CDR3, the DNA is TGTGCCAGCAGCTCCCCGGGACAGGGTCGACACGAGCAGTACTTC.

J is TRBJ2-5 and V is TRBV6-1; 9 nucleotides match TRBD1. Per the germline V gene, CDR1 is MNHNS and CDR2 is SASEGT. The CDR3 totals 15 residues. V shed 5 bases and J 5 bases; nucleotides not matched to a gene: 9. CDR3 loop: CASSPRDRVMETQYF. As DNA, the CDR3 is TGTGCCAGCAGTCCCCGGGACAGGGTTATGGAGACCCAGTACTTC.

The chain couples TRBV9 to TRBJ2-5, with 10 bases that match TRBD2. CDR1 and CDR2 from the germline V gene are SGDLS and YYNGEE. The V gene end was trimmed by 4 bases and the J gene end by 5 bases; junction bases not matched to a gene: 8. The CDR3 has 15 residues. The CDR3 reads CASSPTGLAFETQYF. CDR3 bases: TGTGCCAGCAGCCCGACGGGACTAGCGTTTGAGACCCAGTACTTC.

The genes are TRBV4-1 and TRBJ2-7; 8 bases are shared with TRBD1. V shed 1 base and J 2 bases; nucleotides not matched to a gene: 7. Per germline, CDR1 MGHRA and CDR2 YSYEKL. The CDR3 covers 16 residues. CDR3 loop: CASSQGSGTGTYEQYF. The DNA of the CDR3 is TGCGCCAGCAGCCAAGGCTCCGGGACAGGTACCTACGAGCAGTACTTC.

This chain uses TRBV6-4 with TRBJ2-5, with D hard to call. The V and J ends lost 0 bases and 2 bases respectively, with 7 bases between them. This CDR3 is 14 amino acids long. Germline values: CDR1 MRHNA, CDR2 SNTAGT. DNA for the CDR3: TGTGCCAGCAGTGACTCGGCAGAACAAGAGACCCAGTACTTC. This gives the protein CASSDSAEQETQYF.

Of note for this clone: At one end, the junction sequence differs from germline, possibly due to a read error. The chain recombines TRBV7-7 with TRBJ2-3, with TRBD2 identical over 8 bases. CDR1 is SSHAT, CDR2 FNYEAQ, per germline (reference sequence). The CDR3 loop spans 15 amino acids. This chain's CDR3 is CASSHSGSLTDTQYF. In DNA, the CDR3 is TGTGCTAGCAGTCACAGCGGGAGTCTCACAGATACGCAGTATTTT.

The V call is TRBV27, the J call TRBJ2-7; TRBD1 agrees at 8 bases. Per the germline V gene, CDR1 is MNHEY and CDR2 is SMNVEV (reference sequence). J was trimmed by 5 bases and V by 3 bases; bases with no gene match: 15. This CDR3 comprises 17 residues. In DNA form, the CDR3 reads TGTGCCAGCAGTTTCCCACGACCGGTCAGGGGGCAACACGAGCAGTACTTC. Its protein product is CASSFPRPVRGQHEQYF.

This chain links TRBV5-1 with TRBJ2-1; 12 nucleotides match TRBD2. This CDR3 spans 16 amino acids. V gave up 4 bases and J gave up 6 bases; unmatched junction bases: 8. CDR1 is SGHRS, CDR2 YFSETQ, per germline. DNA for the CDR3: TGCGCCAGCAGCCCTAGACTAGCGGGAGCCAGCAATGAGCAGTTCTTC. Translating it yields CASSPRLAGASNEQFF.

This chain links TRBV9 with TRBJ2-3, with TRBD2 as a possible D gene (7 bases). The CDR3 is 18 amino acids. V shed 2 bases and J shed 6 bases, with 25 bases lying between them. CDR1 is SGDLS, CDR2 YYNGEE, per germline. Here the CDR3 reads CASSVRGRAARQVDTQYF. The DNA for the CDR3 is TGTGCCAGCAGCGTGAGGGGGAGGGCTGCCCGACAAGTCGATACGCAGTATTTT.

This clone has only a few counts. This sequence joins TRBV27 and TRBJ2-7, with TRBD1 matching 9 bases. V gave up 7 bases and J gave up 3 bases; unmatched junction bases: 10. Germline loops: CDR1 MNHEY, CDR2 SMNVEV (reference sequence). The CDR3 extends over 15 amino acids. CDR3 in DNA: TGTGCCAGCACCTTGGGACAGGGTGAAAACTACGAGCAGTACTTC. Protein sequence: CASTLGQGENYEQYF.

The genes are TRBV10-3 and TRBJ1-4; 7 bases match TRBD1. CDR3 length: 14 amino acids. V gave up 3 bases and J gave up 6 bases; unmatched junction bases: 4. The V gene's germline CDR1 is ENHRY and CDR2 SYGVKD. The CDR3 protein is CAISDRGADEKLFF. DNA for the CDR3: TGTGCCATCAGTGACAGGGGGGCGGATGAAAAACTGTTTTTT.

The chain uses TRBV18 and TRBJ2-7; 7 bases map to TRBD1. The CDR3 runs to 16 residues. Losses at the gene ends were 3 bases for V and 6 bases for J; bases not matched to a gene: 14. The germline V gene encodes CDR1 KGHSH and CDR2 LQKENI. CDR3 region: CASSPSGGRGSSEQYF. The CDR3 nucleotides are TGTGCCAGCTCACCCTCTGGAGGCAGGGGGTCTTCCGAGCAGTACTTC.

J is TRBJ2-5 and V is TRBV15, with TRBD1 as a possible D gene (6 bases). Germline CDR1 reads LNHNV; CDR2 reads YYDKDF (reference sequence). Trimming removed 1 base at V and 1 base at J, with 13 bases between. CDR3 length: 16 amino acids. CDR3 loop: CATSRGGQTGQETQYF. As DNA, the CDR3 is TGTGCCACCAGCAGAGGGGGACAAACGGGCCAAGAGACCCAGTACTTC.

V is TRBV7-2 and J is TRBJ2-3; D unclear. The CDR3 totals 12 residues. Germline V CDR1 and CDR2: SGHTA, FQGNSA. The V end lost 7 bases, the J end lost 4 bases, and 9 bases lay between the germline ends. CDR3 bases: TGTGCCAGCACCGGAGTCGCAGATACGCAGTATTTT. Its translation is CASTGVADTQYF.

The chain links TRBV5-1 to TRBJ2-3; 7 positions agree with TRBD1. Trimming cost V 7 bases and J 4 bases; bases outside gene matches: 6. There are 13 residues in the CDR3. Germline-derived CDR1 and CDR2 are SGHRS and YFSETQ. CDR3 DNA sequence: TGCGCCAGCGGATTGCAGGGGGCAGATACGCAGTATTTT. It yields the protein CASGLQGADTQYF.